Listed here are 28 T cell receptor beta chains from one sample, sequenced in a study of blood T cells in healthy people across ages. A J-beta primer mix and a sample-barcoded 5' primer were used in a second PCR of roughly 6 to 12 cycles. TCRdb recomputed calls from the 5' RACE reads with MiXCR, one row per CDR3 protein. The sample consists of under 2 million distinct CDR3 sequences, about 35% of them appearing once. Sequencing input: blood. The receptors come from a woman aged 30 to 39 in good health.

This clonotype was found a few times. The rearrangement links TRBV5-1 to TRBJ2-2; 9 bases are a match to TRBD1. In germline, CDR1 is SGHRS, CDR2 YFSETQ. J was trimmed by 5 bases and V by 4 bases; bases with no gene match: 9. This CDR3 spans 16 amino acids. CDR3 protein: CASSPAGTGKTGELFF. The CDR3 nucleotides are TGCGCCAGCAGCCCCGCCGGGACAGGGAAAACCGGGGAGCTGTTTTTT.

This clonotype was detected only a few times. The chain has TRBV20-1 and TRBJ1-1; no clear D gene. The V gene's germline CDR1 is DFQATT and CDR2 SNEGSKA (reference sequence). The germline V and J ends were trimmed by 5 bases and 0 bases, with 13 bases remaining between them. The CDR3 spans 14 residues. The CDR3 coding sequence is TGCAGTGCTCCAGTTTACGGATTGAACACTGAAGCTTTCTTT. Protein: CSAPVYGLNTEAFF.

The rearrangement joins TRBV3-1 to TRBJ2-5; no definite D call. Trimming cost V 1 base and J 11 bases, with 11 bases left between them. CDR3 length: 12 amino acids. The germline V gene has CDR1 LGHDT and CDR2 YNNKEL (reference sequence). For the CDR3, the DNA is TGTGCCAGCAGCCAAGCAGTCTACAAGCAGTACTTC. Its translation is CASSQAVYKQYF.

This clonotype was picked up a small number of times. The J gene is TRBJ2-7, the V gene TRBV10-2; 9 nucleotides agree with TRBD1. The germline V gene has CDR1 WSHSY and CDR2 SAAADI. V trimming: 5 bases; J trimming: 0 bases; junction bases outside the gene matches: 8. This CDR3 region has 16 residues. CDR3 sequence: CASSIPGTGISYEQYF. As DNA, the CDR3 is TGCGCCAGCAGTATACCCGGGACAGGGATCTCCTACGAGCAGTACTTC.

In DNA, the CDR3 is TGTGCCAGCAGCTTGGCCCGGGACAGGGGTTCTCTTGGCTACACCTTC. Residues: CASSLARDRGSLGYTF. The genes are TRBV5-6 and TRBJ1-2, with 10 positions matching TRBD1. This CDR3 comprises 16 residues. Germline CDR1 and CDR2: SGHDT and YYEEEE. Trimming removed 0 bases from V and 7 bases from J; junction bases left unmatched: 9.

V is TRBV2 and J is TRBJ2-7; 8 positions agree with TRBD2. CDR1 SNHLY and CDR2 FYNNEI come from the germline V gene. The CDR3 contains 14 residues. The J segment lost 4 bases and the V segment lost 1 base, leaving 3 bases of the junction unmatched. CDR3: CASSEDGRGYEQYF. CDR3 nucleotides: TGTGCCAGCAGTGAAGACGGGAGGGGTTACGAGCAGTACTTC.

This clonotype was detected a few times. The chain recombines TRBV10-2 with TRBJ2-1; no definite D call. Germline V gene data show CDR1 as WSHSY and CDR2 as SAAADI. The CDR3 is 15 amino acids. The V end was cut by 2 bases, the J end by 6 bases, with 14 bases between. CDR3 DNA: TGCGCCAGCAGTGAGCCGACCGTCACGGGCAATGAGCAGTTCTTC. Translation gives CASSEPTVTGNEQFF.

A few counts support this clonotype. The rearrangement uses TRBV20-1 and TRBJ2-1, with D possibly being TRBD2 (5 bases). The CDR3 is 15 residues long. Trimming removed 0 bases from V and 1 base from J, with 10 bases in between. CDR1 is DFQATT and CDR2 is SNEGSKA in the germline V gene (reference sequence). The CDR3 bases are TGCAGTGCTAGAGAAGTGGGGAGATCCTACAATGAGCAGTTCTTC. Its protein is CSAREVGRSYNEQFF.

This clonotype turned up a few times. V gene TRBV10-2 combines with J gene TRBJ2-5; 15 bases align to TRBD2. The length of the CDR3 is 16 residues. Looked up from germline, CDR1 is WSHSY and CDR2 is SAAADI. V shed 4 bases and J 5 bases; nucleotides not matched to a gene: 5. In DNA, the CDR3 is TGCGCCAGCAGTGCCCCTGGACTAGCGGGGGGGGAGACCCAGTACTTC. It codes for CASSAPGLAGGETQYF.

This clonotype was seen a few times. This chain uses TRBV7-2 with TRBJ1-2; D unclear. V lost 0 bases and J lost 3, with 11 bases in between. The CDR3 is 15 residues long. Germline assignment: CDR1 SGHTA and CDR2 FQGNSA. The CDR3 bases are TGTGCCAGCAGCTTAGCGACATCAGGCTACTATGGCTACACCTTC. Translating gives CASSLATSGYYGYTF. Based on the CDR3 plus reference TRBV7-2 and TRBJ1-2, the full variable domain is GAGVSQSPSNKVTEKGKDVELRCDPISGHTALYWYRQSLGQGLEFLIYFQGNSAPDKSGLPSDRFSAERTGGSVSTLTIQRTQQEDSAVYLCASSLATSGYYGYTFGSGTRLTVV.

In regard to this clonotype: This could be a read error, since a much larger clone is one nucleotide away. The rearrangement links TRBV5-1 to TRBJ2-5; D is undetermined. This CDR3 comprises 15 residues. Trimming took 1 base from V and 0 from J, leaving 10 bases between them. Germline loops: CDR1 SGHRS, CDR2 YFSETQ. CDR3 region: CASSLYGPYQETQYF. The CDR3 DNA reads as TGCGCCAGCAGCTTGTACGGACCGTACCAAGAGACCCAGTACTTC.

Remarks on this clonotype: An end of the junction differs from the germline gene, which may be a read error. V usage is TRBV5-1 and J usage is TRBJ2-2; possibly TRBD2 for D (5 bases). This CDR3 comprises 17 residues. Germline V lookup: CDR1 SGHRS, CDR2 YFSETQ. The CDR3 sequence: CASSPFPRPVNTGELFF. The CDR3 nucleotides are TGCGCCAGCAGCCCGTTCCCGCGGCCGGTGAACACCGGGGAACTGTTTTTT.

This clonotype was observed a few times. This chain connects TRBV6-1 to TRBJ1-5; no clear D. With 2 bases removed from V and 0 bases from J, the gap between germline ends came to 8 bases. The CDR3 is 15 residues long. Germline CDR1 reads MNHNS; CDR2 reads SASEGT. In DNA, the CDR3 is TGTGCCAGCAGTGAAAAGGCGTATAGCAATCAGCCCCAGCATTTT. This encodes CASSEKAYSNQPQHF.

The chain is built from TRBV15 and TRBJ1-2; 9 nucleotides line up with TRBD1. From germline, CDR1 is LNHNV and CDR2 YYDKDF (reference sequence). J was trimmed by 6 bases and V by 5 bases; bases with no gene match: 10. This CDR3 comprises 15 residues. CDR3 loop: CATSPRTGVGDGYTF. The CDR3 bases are TGTGCCACCAGCCCTCGGACAGGGGTGGGTGATGGCTACACCTTC.

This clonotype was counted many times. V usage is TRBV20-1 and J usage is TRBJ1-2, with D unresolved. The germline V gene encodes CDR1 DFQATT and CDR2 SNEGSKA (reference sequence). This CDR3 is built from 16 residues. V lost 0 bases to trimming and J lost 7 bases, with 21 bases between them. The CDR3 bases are TGCAGTGCTAGAGATCGAGGTCCGCGGAGGGCCGGTGGCTACACCTTC. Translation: CSARDRGPRRAGGYTF.

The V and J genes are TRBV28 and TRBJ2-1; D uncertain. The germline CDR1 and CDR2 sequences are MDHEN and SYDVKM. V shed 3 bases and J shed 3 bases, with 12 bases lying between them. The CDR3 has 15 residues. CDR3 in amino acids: CASSFSPPDYNEQFF. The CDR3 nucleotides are TGTGCCAGCAGTTTTTCGCCACCCGACTACAATGAGCAGTTCTTC.

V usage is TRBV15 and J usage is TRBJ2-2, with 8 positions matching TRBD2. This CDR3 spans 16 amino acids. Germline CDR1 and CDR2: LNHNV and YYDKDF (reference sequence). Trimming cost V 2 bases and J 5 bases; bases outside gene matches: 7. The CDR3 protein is CATSRMLAGSTGELFF. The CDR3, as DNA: TGTGCCACCAGCAGAATGCTAGCGGGTTCTACCGGGGAGCTGTTTTTT.

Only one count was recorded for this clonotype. The CDR3 nucleotides are TGTGCCAGCCTCAGGGCGTCCTACGAGCAGTACGTC. It translates to CASLRASYEQYV. The rearrangement joins TRBV2 to TRBJ2-7; maybe TRBD1 (5 bases). V lost 8 bases to trimming and J lost 1 base, with 9 bases between them. The CDR3 contains 12 residues. Germline CDR1 reads SNHLY; CDR2 reads FYNNEI.

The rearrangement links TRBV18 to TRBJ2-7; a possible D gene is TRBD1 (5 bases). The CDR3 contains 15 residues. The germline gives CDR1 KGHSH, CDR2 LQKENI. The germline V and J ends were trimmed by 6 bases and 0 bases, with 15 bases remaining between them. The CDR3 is CASSESQGRSYEQYF. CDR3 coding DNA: TGTGCCAGCTCGGAATCGCAGGGTCGCTCCTACGAGCAGTACTTC. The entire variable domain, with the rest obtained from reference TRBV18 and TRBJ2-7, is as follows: NAGVMQNPRHLVRRRGQEARLRCSPMKGHSHVYWYRQLPEEGLKFMVYLQKENIIDESGMPKERFSAEFPKEGPSILRIQQVVRGDSAAYFCASSESQGRSYEQYFGPGTRLTVT.

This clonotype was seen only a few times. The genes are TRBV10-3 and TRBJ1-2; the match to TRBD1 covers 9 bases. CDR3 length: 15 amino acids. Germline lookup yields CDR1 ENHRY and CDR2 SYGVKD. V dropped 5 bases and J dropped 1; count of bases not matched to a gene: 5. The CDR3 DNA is TGTGCCATCAGTTTAGGACAGGGGAATAACTATGGCTACACCTTC. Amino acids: CAISLGQGNNYGYTF.

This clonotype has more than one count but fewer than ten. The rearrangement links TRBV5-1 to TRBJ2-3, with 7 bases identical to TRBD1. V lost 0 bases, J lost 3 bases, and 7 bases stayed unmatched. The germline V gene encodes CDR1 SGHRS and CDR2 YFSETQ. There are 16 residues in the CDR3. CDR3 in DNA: TGCGCCAGCAGCTTGGTCGGGGCCAGGGGGACAGATACGCAGTATTTT. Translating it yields CASSLVGARGTDTQYF.

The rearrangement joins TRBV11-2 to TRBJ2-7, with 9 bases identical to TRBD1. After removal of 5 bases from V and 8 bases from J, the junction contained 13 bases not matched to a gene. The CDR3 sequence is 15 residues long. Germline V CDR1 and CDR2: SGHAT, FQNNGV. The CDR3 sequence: CASSLIRDRVAQQYF. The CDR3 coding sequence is TGTGCCAGCAGCCTGATCCGGGACAGGGTGGCTCAGCAGTACTTC.

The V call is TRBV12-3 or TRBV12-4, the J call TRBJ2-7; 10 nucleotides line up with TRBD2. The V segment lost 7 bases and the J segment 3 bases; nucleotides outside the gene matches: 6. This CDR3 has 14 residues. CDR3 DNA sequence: TGTGCCAGCAATCATAGCGGGGGGTGCTACGAGCAGTACTTC. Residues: CASNHSGGCYEQYF.

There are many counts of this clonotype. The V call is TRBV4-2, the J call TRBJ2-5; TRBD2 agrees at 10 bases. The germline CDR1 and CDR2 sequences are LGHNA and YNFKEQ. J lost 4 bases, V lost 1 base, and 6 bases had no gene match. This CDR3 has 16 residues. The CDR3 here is CASSQGSGGAGETQYF. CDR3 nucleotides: TGTGCCAGCAGCCAAGGGAGCGGGGGGGCTGGAGAGACCCAGTACTTC.

The CDR3 sequence is CASRVTGLYEQYF. CDR3 coding DNA: TGTGCCAGCAGGGTCACAGGGCTCTACGAGCAGTACTTC. The chain couples TRBV6-2 or TRBV6-3 to TRBJ2-7; a possible D gene is TRBD1 (6 bases). CDR1 and CDR2 (germline): MNHEY, SVGEGT. The CDR3 is 13 residues long. V lost 6 bases and J lost 3, with 12 bases in between.

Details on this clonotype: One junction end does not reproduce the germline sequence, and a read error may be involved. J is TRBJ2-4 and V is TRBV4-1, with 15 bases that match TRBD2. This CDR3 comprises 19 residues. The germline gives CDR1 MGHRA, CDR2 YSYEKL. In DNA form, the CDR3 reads TGCGCCAACAGCCCCGGGACTAGCGGGAGGACTTTAGCCAAAAACATTCAGTACTTC. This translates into CANSPGTSGRTLAKNIQYF.

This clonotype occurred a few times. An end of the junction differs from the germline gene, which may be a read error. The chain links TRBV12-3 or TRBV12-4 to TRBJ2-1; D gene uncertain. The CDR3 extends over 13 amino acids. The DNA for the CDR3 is TGTGCCTGCAGTTACCTGCCCTACAATGAGCAGTTCTTC. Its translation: CACSYLPYNEQFF.

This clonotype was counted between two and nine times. CDR3 sequence: CASSQGLAHSSYNEQFF. For the CDR3, the DNA is TGTGCCAGCAGCCAAGGTTTAGCGCATAGCTCCTACAATGAGCAGTTCTTC. The J gene is TRBJ2-1, the V gene TRBV14; D possibly corresponds to TRBD2 (5 bases). Trimming took off 1 base at V and 0 bases at J, with 13 bases between the two ends. Germline CDR1 SGHDN, CDR2 FVKESK. The CDR3 is 17 residues long.